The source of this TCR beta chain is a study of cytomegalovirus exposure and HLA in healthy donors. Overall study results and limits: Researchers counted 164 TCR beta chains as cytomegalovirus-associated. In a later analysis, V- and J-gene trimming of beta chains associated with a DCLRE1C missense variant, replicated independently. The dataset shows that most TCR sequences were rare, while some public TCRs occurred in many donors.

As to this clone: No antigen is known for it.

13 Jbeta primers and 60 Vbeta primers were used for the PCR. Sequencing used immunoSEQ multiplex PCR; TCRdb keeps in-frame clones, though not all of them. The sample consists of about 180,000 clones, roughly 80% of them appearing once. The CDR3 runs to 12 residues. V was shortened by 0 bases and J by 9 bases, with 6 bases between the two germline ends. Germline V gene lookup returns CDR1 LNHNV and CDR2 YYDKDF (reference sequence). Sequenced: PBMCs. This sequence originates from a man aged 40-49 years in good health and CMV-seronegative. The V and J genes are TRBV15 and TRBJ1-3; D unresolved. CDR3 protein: CATSRDALTIYF. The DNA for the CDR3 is TGTGCCACCAGCAGAGACGCACTCACCATATATTTT.